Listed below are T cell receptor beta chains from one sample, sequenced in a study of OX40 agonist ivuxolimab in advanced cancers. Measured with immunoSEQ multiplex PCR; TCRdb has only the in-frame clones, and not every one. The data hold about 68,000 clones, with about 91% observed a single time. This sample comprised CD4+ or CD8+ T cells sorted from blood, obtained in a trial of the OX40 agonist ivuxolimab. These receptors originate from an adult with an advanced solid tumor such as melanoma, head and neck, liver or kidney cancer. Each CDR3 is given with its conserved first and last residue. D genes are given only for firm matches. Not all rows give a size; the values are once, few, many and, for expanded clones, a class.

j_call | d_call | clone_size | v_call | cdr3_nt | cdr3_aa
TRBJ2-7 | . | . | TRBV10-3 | TGTGCCATCAGTCCGAATACAGTCAACAGCGAGCAGTACTTC | CAISPNTVNSEQYF
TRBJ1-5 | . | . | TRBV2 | TGTGCCAGCAGTGGGCAGGGCGATCAGCCCCAGCATTTT | CASSGQGDQPQHF
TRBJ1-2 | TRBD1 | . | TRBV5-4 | TGTGCCAGCAGCATCGACAGGGGCTATGGCTACACCTTC | CASSIDRGYGYTF
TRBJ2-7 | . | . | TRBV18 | TGTGCCAGCTCCCCGGCATCCTACGAGCAGTACTTC | CASSPASYEQYF
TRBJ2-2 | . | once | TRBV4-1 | TGCGCCAGCAGCCAAGAGGGGACACGAAACACCGGGGAGCTGTTTTTT | CASSQEGTRNTGELFF
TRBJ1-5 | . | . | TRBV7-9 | TGTGCCAGCAGCGAATCCGGGACCCTTCCTCAGCCCCAGCATTTT | CASSESGTLPQPQHF
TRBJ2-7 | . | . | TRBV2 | TGTGCCAGCAGTGGTGCCACCTACGAGCAGTACTTC | CASSGATYEQYF
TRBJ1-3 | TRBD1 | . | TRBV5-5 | TGTGCCAGCATCCAACCGACAGGGGCTGGAAACACCATATATTTT | CASIQPTGAGNTIYF
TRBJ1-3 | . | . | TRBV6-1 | TGTGCCAGCAGTGACTTCAAGGGGGGATCCTCTGGAAACACCATATATTTT | CASSDFKGGSSGNTIYF
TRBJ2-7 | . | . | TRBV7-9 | TGTGCCAGCAGCTTAGCGGGAGGAGTCGAGCAGTACTTC | CASSLAGGVEQYF
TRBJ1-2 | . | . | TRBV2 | TGTGCCAGCAGTAGCTCCTTACCTAACTATGGCTACACCTTC | CASSSSLPNYGYTF
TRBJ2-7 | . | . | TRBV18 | TGTGCCAGCTCACCCGGGACTTACGAGCAGTACTTC | CASSPGTYEQYF
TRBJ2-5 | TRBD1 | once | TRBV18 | TGTGCCAGCTCCTTAGGACAGGTCTCGGAGACCCAGTACTTC | CASSLGQVSETQYF
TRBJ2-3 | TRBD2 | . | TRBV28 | TGTGCCAGCAGTCCAAGACGGACTAGCTTTTTTTCCGGACTTCACGAGGAACACACAGATACGCAGTATTTT | CASSPRRTSFFSGLHEEHTDTQYF
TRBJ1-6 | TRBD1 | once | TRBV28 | TGTGCCAGCAGTATCCGGGACAGGAATAATTCACCCCTCCACTTT | CASSIRDRNNSPLHF
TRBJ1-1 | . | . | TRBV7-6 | TGTGCCAGCAGCTTAGCGCCCCCGGGACAGAACACTGAAGCTTTCTTT | CASSLAPPGQNTEAFF
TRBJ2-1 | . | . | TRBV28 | TGTGCCAGCAGTTTATTTGGTAGCGCTAGCTCCTACAATGAGCAGTTCTTC | CASSLFGSASSYNEQFF
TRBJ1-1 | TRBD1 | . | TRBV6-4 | TGTGCCAGCACCGACGGTAGGGGGCCCACTGAAGCTTTCTTT | CASTDGRGPTEAFF
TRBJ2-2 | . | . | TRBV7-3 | TGTGCCAGCAGCTTAACCGCGAACACCGGGGAGCTGTTTTTT | CASSLTANTGELFF
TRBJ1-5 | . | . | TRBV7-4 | TGTGCCAGCAGCTCTGGGAGCTATAGCAATCAGCCCCAGCATTTT | CASSSGSYSNQPQHF
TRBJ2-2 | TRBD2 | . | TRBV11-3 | TGTGCCAGCAGCTCCGGTGGCCTCTTAGCGGGAGGGACCGGGGAGCTGTTTTTT | CASSSGGLLAGGTGELFF
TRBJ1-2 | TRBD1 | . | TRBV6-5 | TGTGCCAGCAGTTACTCGGGACAGGGTACGGGCTACACCTTC | CASSYSGQGTGYTF
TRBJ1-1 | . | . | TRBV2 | TGTGCCAGCAGTGAATCCGCAATTCGGCCCACTGAAGCTTTCTTT | CASSESAIRPTEAFF
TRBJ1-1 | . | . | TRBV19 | TGTGCCAGTAGTATTTCGGGAACGAACACTGAAGCTTTCTTT | CASSISGTNTEAFF
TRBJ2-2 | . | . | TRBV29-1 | TGCAGCGTTGATAGCGGTTACACCGGGGAGCTGTTTTTT | CSVDSGYTGELFF
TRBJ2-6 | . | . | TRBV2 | TGTGCCAGCAATCCAGGGGCAACTGGGGCCAACGTCCTGACTTTC | CASNPGATGANVLTF
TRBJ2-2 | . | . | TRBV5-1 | TGCGCCAGCACCAGGAGGGAGAAGCCCACCGGGGAGCTGTTTTTT | CASTRREKPTGELFF
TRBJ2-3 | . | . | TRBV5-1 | TGCGCCAGCAGCTCCGGCGGCCATAGCACAGATACGCAGTATTTT | CASSSGGHSTDTQYF
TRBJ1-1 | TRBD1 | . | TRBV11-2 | TGTGCCAGCAGCCGTTTGGGACAGCTGAACACTGAAGCTTTCTTT | CASSRLGQLNTEAFF
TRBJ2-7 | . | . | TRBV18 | TGTGCCAGCTCAAACAGACCGAACCAGGCCCACGAGCAGTACTTC | CASSNRPNQAHEQYF
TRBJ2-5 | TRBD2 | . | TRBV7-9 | TGTGCCAGCAGTCGAGGACTAGCGGGACCCTCCAAGAAGGGAGAGACCCAGTACTTC | CASSRGLAGPSKKGETQYF
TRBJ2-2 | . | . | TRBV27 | TGTGCCAGCAGTTTTAGGGCAACGGTGAACACCGGGGAGCTGTTTTTT | CASSFRATVNTGELFF
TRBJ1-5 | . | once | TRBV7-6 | TGTGCCAGCAGCCAAGGGAGCAATCAGCCCCAGCATTTT | CASSQGSNQPQHF
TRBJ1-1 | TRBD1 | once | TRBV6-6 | TGTGCCAGCACAATCACAGGGGTCACTGAAGCTTTCTTT | CASTITGVTEAFF
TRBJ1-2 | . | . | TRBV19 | TGTGCCAGTAGTATAGTCCAGGGGACATTCTATGGCTACACCTTC | CASSIVQGTFYGYTF
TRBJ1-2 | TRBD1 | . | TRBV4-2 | TGTGCCAGCAGCCCAAGGGAACAGGGGAACTATGGCTACACCTTC | CASSPREQGNYGYTF
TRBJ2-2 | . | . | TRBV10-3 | TGTGCCATCAGTGAGGTGAAGGATGTCGGGGAGCTGTTTTTT | CAISEVKDVGELFF
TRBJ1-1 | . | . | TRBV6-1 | TGTGCCAGCAGTGAACAGGGGAGGACTGAAGCTTTCTTT | CASSEQGRTEAFF
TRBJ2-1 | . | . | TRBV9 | TGTGCCAGCAGCGTAGGATTCCGGACCCCCAGCGATGAGCAGTTCTTC | CASSVGFRTPSDEQFF
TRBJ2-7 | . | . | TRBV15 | TGTGCCACCAGCAGAGATCGGGGGTACGAGCAGTACTTC | CATSRDRGYEQYF
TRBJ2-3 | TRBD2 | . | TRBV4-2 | TGTGCCAGCAGCCAAGCTAGCGGGAGCTCAGATACGCAGTATTTT | CASSQASGSSDTQYF
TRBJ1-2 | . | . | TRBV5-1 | TGCGCCAGCAGCTTTCCGGATTTGAGTCGTGGCTACACCTTC | CASSFPDLSRGYTF
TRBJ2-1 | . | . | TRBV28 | TGTGCCAGCAAATCGGGAGCCATCAATGAGCAGTTCTTC | CASKSGAINEQFF
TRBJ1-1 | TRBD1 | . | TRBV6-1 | TGTGCCACAGGGGGACAGCTTATGAACACTGAAGCTTTCTTT | CATGGQLMNTEAFF
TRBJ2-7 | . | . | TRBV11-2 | TGTGCCAGCAGCTACGAAGCGGGACAGACGACCTACGAGCAGTACTTC | CASSYEAGQTTYEQYF
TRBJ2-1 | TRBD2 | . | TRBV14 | TGTGCCAGCAGCCCCCGACTAGCGGGAGGGATTTACAATGAGCAGTTCTTC | CASSPRLAGGIYNEQFF
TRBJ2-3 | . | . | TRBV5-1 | TGCGCCAGCAGCCCTGGAGGCGAATTGGGGCAGTATTTT | CASSPGGELGQYF
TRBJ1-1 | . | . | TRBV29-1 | TGCAGCGTCCGGGCGGGAGGGAACACTGAAGCTTTCTTT | CSVRAGGNTEAFF
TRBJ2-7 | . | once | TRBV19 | TGTGCCAGTAGTAACTCACCAGCGGCCCGGGAGCAGTACTTC | CASSNSPAAREQYF
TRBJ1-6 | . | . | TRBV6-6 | TGTGCCAGCACCGTCAGCTCCTATAATTCACCCCTCCACTTT | CASTVSSYNSPLHF
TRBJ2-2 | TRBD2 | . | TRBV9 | TGTGCCAGCAGCGTAGAGAGCGGGGGGAACACCGGGGAGCTGTTTTTT | CASSVESGGNTGELFF